This paragraph reports one T cell receptor beta chain. Authors' processing steps: It was from reference gene primer amplification that nucleated cell counts were estimated. Here immunoSEQ multiplex PCR was the method, and the copy in TCRdb shows in-frame clones only, minus some. V, J and clone size are taken as reported in that table, and D and trimming were inferred from the DNA itself. The repertoire includes hundreds of thousands of clones, approximately 86% of them detected once, and around 13% sits in the top ten. This CDR3 is built from 14 residues. V lost 0 bases to trimming and J lost 10 bases; unmatched junction nucleotides: 4. Germline lookup yields CDR1 SGHRS and CDR2 YFSETQ. Seattle researchers signed up patients amid active infection and tracked them longitudinally. This record comes from a study of blood T cell repertoires in COVID-19. Study summary: T cells, B-cell-depleted T cells, or PBMCs provided the cDNA or gDNA that served as material.

The source material was peripheral blood. The J gene is TRBJ2-1, the V gene TRBV5-1; 10 nucleotides line up with TRBD1. The source of this sequence is a woman aged 70 to 79 with COVID-19, enrolled during active disease. The CDR3 bases are TGCGCCAGCAGCTTGGTAGGGACAGGGGTCGAGCAGTTCTTC. Translated: CASSLVGTGVEQFF. The full variable domain, rest sourced from reference TRBV5-1 and TRBJ2-1, is KAGVTQTPRYLIKTRGQQVTLSCSPISGHRSVSWYQQTPGQGLQFLFEYFSETQRNKGNFPGRFSGRQFSNSRSEMNVSTLELGDSALYLCASSLVGTGVEQFFGPGTRLTVL.